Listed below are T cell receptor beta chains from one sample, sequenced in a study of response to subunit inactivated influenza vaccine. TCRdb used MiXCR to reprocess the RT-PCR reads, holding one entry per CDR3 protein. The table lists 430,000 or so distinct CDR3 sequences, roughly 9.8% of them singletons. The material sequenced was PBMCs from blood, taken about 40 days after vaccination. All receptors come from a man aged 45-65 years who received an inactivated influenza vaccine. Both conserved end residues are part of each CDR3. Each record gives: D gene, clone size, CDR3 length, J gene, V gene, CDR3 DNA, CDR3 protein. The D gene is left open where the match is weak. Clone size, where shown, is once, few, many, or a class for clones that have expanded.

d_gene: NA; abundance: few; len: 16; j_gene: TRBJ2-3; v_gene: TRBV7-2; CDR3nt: TGTGCCAGCAGCACAAGACGCGACGCCGTAACAGATACGCAGTATTTT; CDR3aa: CASSTRRDAVTDTQYF
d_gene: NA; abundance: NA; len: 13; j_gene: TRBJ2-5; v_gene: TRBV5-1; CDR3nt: TGCGCCAGCAGCTTGAACCTCGAGGAGACCCAGTACTTC; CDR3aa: CASSLNLEETQYF
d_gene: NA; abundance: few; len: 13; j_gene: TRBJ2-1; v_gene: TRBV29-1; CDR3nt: TGCAGCGTTGGGTGGCGGGCTAACAATGAGCAGTTCTTC; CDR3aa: CSVGWRANNEQFF
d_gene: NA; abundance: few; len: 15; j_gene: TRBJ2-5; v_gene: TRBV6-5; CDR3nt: TGTGCCAGCAGTTACTTTCCGGGCCCACAAGAGACCCAGTACTTC; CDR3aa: CASSYFPGPQETQYF
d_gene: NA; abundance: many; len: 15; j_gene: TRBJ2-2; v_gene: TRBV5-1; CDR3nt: TGCGCCAGCAGCTTGGCGCTAAGATCCACCGGGGAGCTGTTTTTT; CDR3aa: CASSLALRSTGELFF
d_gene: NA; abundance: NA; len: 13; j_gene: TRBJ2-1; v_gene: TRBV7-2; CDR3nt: TGTGCCAGCAGCCCCTTCTCCTACAATGAGCAGTTCTTC; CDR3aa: CASSPFSYNEQFF
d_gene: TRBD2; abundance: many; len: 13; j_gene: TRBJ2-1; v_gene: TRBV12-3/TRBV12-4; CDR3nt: TGTGCCAGCAGTACGGGGGGGATATTAGAGCAGTTCTTC; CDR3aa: CASSTGGILEQFF
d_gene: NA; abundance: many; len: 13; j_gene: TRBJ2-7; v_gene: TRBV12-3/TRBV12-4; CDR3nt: TGTGCCAGCAGCACCGGGACGCTCTACGAGCAGTACTTC; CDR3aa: CASSTGTLYEQYF
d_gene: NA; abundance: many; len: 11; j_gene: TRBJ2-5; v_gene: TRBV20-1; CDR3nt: TGCAGTGCTAGAGATGAGGAGACCCAGTACTTC; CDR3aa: CSARDEETQYF
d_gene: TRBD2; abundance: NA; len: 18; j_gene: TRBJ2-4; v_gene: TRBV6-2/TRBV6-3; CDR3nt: TGTGCCAGCAGTTATGAAGTCAGCGGGAGGCCACGGCCGAGCATTCAGTACTTC; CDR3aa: CASSYEVSGRPRPSIQYF